The clone carrying this T cell receptor beta chain was counted at least ten times. The antigen remains undetermined. This entry belongs to a study of CD8 T cells in ankylosing spondylitis. Each CDR3 protein is one row after TCRdb ran MiXCR on the 5' RACE reads. The sample has 240,000 or so distinct CDR3 sequences; 9.5% to 12% are singletons. Study outcomes and limitations: There were earlier reports of some motif variants in reactive arthritis synovial fluid and blood. Several highly homologous variants made up a TCR beta motif, and this motif appeared characteristic of ankylosing spondylitis blood.

Sequenced material: blood, either unsorted or a sorted T cell fraction (not recorded which). The clonotype comes from a male donor with ankylosing spondylitis or in good health (not recorded which).

CDR3 nucleotides: TGTGCCAGCAGCTCCCGGGAGGGACAACTAACAGATACGCAGTATTTT. Translating gives CASSSREGQLTDTQYF. The V gene is TRBV7-9, the J gene TRBJ2-3; 8 bases match TRBD2. The V gene end was trimmed by 4 bases and the J gene end by 3 bases; junction bases not matched to a gene: 9. Germline V lookup: CDR1 SEHNR, CDR2 FQNEAQ (reference sequence). The CDR3 runs 16 residues.